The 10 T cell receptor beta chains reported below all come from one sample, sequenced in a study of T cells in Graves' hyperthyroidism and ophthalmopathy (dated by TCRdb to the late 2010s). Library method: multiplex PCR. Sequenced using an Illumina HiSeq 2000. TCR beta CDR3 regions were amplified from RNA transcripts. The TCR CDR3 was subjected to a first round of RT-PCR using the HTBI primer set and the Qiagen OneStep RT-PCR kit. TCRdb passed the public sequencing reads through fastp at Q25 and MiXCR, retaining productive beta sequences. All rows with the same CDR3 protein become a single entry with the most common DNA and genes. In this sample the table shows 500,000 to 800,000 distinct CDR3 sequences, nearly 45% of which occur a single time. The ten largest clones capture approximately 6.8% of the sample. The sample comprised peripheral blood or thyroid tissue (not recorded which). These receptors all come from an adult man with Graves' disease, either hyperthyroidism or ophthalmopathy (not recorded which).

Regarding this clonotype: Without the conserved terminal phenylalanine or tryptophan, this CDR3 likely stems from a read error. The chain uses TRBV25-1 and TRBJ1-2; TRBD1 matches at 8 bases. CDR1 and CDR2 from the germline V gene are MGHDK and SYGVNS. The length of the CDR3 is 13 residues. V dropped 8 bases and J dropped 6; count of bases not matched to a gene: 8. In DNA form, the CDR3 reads TGTGCCAGCTCACCCGGACAGGGCCATGGCTACACCCTC. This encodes CASSPGQGHGYTL.

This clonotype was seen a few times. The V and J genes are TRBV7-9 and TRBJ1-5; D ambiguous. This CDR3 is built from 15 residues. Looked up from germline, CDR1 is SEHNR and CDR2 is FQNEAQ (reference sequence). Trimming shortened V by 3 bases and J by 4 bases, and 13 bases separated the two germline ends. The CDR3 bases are TGTGCCAGCAGCTTGGGTCCCACTGGGAATCAGCCCCAGCATTTT. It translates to CASSLGPTGNQPQHF.

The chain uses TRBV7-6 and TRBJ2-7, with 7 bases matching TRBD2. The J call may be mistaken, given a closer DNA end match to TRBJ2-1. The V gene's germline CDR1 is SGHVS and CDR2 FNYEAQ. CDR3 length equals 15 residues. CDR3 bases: TGTGCCAGCAGCTTAATTGCGGGGGAGAACAATGAGCAGTTCTTC. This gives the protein CASSLIAGENNEQFF.

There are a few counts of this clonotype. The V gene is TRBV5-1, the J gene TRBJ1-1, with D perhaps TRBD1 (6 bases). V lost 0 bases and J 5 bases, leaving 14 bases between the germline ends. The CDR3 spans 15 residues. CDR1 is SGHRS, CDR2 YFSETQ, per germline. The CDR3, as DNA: TGCGCCAGCAGCTTGGCCGAGGGGGTGAGAACTGAAGCTTTCTTT. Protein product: CASSLAEGVRTEAFF.

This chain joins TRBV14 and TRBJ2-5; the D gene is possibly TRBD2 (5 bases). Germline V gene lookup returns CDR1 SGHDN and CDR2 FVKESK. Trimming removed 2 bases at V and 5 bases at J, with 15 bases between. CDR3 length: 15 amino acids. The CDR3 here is CASSQTSGKSETQYF. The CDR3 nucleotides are TGTGCCAGCAGCCAAACTTCGGGGAAATCCGAGACCCAGTACTTC.

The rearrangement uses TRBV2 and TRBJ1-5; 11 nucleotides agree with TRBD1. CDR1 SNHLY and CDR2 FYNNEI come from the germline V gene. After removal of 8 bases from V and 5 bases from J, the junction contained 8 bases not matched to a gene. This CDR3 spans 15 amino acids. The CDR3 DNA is TGTGCCAGCGAGGGGGGGACAGGGGGGTATCAGCCCCAGCATTTT. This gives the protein CASEGGTGGYQPQHF.

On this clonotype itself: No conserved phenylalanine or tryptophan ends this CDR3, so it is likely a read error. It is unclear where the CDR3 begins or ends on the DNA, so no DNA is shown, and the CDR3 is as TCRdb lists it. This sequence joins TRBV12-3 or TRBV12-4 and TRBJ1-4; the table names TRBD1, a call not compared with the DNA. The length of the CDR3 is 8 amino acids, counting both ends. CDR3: CASSPGSY.

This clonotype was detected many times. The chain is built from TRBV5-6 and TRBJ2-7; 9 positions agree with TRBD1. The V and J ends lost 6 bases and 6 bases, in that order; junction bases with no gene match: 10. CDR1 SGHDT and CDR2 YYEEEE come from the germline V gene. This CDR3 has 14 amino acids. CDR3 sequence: CASTLGGTGPEQYF. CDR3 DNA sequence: TGTGCCAGCACCCTGGGAGGGACAGGGCCCGAGCAGTACTTC.

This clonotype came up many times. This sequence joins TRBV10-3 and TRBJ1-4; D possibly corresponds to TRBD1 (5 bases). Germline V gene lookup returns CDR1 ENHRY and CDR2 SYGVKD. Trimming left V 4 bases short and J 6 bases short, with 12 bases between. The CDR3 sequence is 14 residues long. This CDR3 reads CAISAGGVDEKLFF. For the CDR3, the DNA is TGTGCCATCAGTGCCGGGGGTGTGGATGAAAAACTGTTTTTT.

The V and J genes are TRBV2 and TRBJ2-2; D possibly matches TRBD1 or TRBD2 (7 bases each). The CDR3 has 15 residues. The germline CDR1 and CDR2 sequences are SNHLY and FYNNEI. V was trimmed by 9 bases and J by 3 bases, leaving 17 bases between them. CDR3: CASARGRADTGELFF. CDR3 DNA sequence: TGTGCCAGTGCCAGGGGGAGGGCGGACACCGGGGAGCTGTTTTTT.